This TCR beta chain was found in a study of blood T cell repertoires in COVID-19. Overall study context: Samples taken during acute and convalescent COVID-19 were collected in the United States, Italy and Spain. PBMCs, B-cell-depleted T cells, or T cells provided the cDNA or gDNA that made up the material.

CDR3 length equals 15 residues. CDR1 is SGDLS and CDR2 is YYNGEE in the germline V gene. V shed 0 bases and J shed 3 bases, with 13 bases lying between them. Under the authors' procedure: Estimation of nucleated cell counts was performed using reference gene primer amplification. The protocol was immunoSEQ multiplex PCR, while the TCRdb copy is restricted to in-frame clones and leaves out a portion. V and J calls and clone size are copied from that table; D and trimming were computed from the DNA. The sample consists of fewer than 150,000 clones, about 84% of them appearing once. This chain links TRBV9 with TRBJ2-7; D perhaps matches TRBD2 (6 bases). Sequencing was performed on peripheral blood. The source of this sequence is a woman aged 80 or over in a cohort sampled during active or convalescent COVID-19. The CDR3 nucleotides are TGTGCCAGCAGCGTAGCTCCGGGGGACCACTACGAGCAGTACTTC. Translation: CASSVAPGDHYEQYF.